Each of the 6 T cell receptor beta chains below was sequenced from the same sample in a study of blood T cell repertoires in COVID-19. Some clones are missing from TCRdb's copy, which holds only in-frame ones; the method was immunoSEQ multiplex PCR. The table has 150,000 to 200,000 clones, roughly 80% seen once. Source material: PBMCs or T cells enriched from blood (not recorded which). The receptors were gathered from a man aged 50 to 60 who had recovered from COVID-19.

The chain has TRBV5-4 and TRBJ2-2; D is perhaps TRBD1 (5 bases). The V gene lost 1 base and the J gene lost 1 base, with 11 bases spanning the gap. The CDR3 extends over 16 amino acids. Germline CDR1 is SGHNT and CDR2 is YYREEE (reference sequence). The DNA for the CDR3 is TGTGCCAGCAGCTTGCCACCGACAGAGAACACCGGGGAGCTGTTTTTT. Translated, it gives CASSLPPTENTGELFF.

The V call is TRBV6-5, the J call TRBJ1-6, with D possibly matching TRBD1 (5 bases). The CDR3 has 14 residues. Germline V gives CDR1 MNHEY, CDR2 SVGAGI. The V end lost 7 bases, the J end lost 12 bases, and 19 bases lay between the germline ends. Written as DNA, the CDR3 is TGTGCCAGCATCTCAGGGAGGGAATGGGGACCCCTCCACTTT. This translates into CASISGREWGPLHF.

The table lists this clone with a few counts. The rearrangement joins TRBV19 to TRBJ1-4, with a tentative D call TRBD1 (6 bases). The germline V gene has CDR1 LNHDA and CDR2 SQIVND (reference sequence). V lost 5 bases and J lost 4, with 17 bases in between. This CDR3 is 16 amino acids long. The CDR3 protein is CASSGASGENNEKLFF. DNA for the CDR3: TGTGCCAGTAGTGGTGCCTCAGGGGAAAATAATGAAAAACTGTTTTTT.

This clone was recorded only once. The J gene is TRBJ2-7, the V gene TRBV28; possibly TRBD2 for D (6 bases). V lost 3 bases to trimming and J lost 3 bases, with 18 bases between them. This CDR3 is built from 16 residues. The germline gives CDR1 MDHEN, CDR2 SYDVKM. CDR3 residues: CASSFASGDWDYEQYF. The CDR3 DNA sequence: TGTGCCAGCAGTTTTGCCTCGGGGGATTGGGACTACGAGCAGTACTTC.

The chain joins TRBV5-1 to TRBJ1-2; 10 bases are shared with TRBD1. This CDR3 is built from 14 residues. Germline V lookup: CDR1 SGHRS, CDR2 YFSETQ. V lost 6 bases, J lost 3 bases, and 5 bases stayed unmatched. CDR3 DNA sequence: TGCGCCAGCAAATCTGGGACAGGGGACTATGGCTACACCTTC. This encodes CASKSGTGDYGYTF.

This clone showed up just once. This chain links TRBV7-9 with TRBJ2-1, with D possibly being TRBD2 (6 bases). V was clipped by 2 bases and J by 5 bases, with 13 bases between them. There are 15 residues in the CDR3. CDR1 is SEHNR and CDR2 is FQNEAQ in the germline V gene (reference sequence). The CDR3 here is CASSLLWRGNNEQFF. CDR3 nucleotides: TGTGCCAGCAGCTTATTGTGGCGGGGAAACAATGAGCAGTTCTTC.